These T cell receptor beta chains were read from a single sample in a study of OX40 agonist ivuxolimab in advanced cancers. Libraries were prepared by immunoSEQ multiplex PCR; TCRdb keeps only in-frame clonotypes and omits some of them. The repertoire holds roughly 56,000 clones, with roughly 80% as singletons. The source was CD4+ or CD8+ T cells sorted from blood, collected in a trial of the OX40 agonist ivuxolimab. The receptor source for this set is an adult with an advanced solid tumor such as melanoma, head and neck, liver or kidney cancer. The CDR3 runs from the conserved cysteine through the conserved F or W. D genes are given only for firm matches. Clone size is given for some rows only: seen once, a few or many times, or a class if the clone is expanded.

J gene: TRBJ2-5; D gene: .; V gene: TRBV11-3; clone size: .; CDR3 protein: CASSFPAGGVETQYF; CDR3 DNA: TGTGCCAGCAGCTTCCCAGCGGGCGGGGTGGAGACCCAGTACTTC
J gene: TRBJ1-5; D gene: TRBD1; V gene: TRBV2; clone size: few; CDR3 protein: CASSTGVNQPQHF; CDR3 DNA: TGTGCCAGCAGTACAGGGGTTAATCAGCCCCAGCATTTT
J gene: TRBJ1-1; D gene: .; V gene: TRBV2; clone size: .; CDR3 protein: CASSVQVNTEAFF; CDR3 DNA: TGTGCCAGCAGCGTACAGGTCAACACTGAAGCTTTCTTT
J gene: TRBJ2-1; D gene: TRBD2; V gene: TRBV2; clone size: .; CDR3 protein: CASSTRLAEGNEQFF; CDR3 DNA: TGTGCCAGCAGTACAAGACTAGCGGAAGGAAATGAGCAGTTCTTC
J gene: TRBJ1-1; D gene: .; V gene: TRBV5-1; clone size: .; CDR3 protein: CASSLNFNTEAFF; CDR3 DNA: TGCGCCAGCAGCTTGAATTTTAACACTGAAGCTTTCTTT
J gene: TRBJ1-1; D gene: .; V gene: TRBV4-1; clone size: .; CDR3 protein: CASSQDPVRLTEAFF; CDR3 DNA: TGCGCCAGCAGCCAAGATCCGGTTAGGTTAACTGAAGCTTTCTTT
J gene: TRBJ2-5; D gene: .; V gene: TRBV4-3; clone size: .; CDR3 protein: CASSQDSETQYF; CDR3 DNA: TGCGCCAGCAGCCAAGATTCGGAGACCCAGTACTTC
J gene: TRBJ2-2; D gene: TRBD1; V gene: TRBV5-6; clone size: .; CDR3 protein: CASSRDRGGELFF; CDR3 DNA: TGTGCCAGCAGCCGGGACAGGGGCGGGGAGCTGTTTTTT
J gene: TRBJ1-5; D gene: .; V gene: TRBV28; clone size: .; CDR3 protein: CASSRLLEGQPQHF; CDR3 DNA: TGTGCCAGCAGCCGACTCCTCGAGGGACAGCCCCAGCATTTT
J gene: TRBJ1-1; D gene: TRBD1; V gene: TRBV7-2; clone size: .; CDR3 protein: CASSLQGANTEAFF; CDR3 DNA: TGTGCCAGCAGCTTACAGGGGGCAAACACTGAAGCTTTCTTT
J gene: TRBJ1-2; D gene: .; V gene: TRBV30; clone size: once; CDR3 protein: CAWSRQSGGYTF; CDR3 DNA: TGTGCCTGGAGTCGCCAGAGTGGTGGCTACACCTTC
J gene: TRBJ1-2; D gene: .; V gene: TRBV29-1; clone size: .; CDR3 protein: CSVPGRGTSGYTF; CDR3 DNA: TGCAGCGTTCCCGGACGAGGGACTAGTGGCTACACCTTC
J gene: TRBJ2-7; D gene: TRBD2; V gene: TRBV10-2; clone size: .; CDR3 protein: CASSPSGRSYEQYF; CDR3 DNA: TGCGCCAGCAGCCCGAGCGGGAGGTCCTACGAGCAGTACTTC
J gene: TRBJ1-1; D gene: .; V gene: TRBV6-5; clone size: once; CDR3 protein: CASSKQTGINTEAFF; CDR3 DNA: TGTGCCAGCAGCAAACAAACAGGGATTAACACTGAAGCTTTCTTT
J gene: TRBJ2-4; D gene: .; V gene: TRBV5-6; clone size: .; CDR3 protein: CASSSLEQPRNIQYF; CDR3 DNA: TGTGCCAGCAGCTCCCTTGAGCAGCCGAGAAACATTCAGTACTTC
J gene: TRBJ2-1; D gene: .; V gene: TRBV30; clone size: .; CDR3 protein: CAWSALVAANEQFF; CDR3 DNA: TGTGCCTGGAGTGCCTTAGTTGCGGCCAATGAGCAGTTCTTC
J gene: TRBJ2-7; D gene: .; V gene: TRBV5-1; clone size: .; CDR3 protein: CASSLTGKYEQYF; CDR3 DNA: TGCGCCAGCAGCTTAACAGGGAAGTACGAGCAGTACTTC
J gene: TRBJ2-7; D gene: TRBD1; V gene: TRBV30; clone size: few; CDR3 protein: CAWSSGRGRYEQYF; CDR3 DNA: TGTGCCTGGAGTTCGGGCAGGGGGCGGTACGAGCAGTACTTC
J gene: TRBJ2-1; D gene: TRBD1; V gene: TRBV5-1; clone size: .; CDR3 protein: CASSARGSSSYNEQFF; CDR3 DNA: TGCGCCAGCAGCGCCAGGGGGTCGAGCTCCTACAATGAGCAGTTCTTC
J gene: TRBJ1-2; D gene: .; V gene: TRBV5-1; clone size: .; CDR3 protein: CASSLTPNSRNYGYTF; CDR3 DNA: TGCGCCAGCAGCTTAACCCCAAATAGTCGTAACTATGGCTACACCTTC
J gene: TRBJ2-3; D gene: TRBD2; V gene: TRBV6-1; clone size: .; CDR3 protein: CASSEGLAGGTDTQYF; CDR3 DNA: TGTGCCAGCAGTGAGGGACTAGCGGGGGGCACAGATACGCAGTATTTT
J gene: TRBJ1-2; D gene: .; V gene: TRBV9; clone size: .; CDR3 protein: CASSVAQWQDDGYTF; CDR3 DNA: TGTGCCAGCAGCGTAGCTCAATGGCAGGACGATGGCTACACCTTC
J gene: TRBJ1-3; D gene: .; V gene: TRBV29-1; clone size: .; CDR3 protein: CSVERGIAGNTIYF; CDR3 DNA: TGCAGCGTTGAGAGGGGTATCGCTGGAAACACCATATATTTT
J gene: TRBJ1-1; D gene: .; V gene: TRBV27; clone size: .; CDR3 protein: CASSLQGMNTEAFF; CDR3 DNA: TGTGCCAGCAGTTTACAGGGCATGAACACTGAAGCTTTCTTT
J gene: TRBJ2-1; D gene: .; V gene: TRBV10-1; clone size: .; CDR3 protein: CASSEVRIEVAYNEQFF; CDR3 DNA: TGCGCCAGCAGTGAGGTCCGGATTGAGGTCGCCTACAATGAGCAGTTCTTC
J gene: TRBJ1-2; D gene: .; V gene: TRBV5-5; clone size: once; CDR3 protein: CASSEEYYGYTF; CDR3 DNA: TGTGCCAGCAGCGAGGAGTACTATGGCTACACCTTC
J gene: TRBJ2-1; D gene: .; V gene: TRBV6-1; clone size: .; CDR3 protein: CASSTDGWVQGEQFF; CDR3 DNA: TGTGCCAGCAGTACGGACGGATGGGTGCAGGGGGAGCAGTTCTTC
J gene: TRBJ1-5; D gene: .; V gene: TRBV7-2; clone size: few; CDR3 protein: CASSSGTDNQPQHF; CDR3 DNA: TGTGCCAGCAGCTCGGGGACGGACAATCAGCCCCAGCATTTT
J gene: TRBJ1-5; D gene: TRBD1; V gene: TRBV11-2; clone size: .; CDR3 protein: CASSLVRGLRNQPQHF; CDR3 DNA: TGTGCCAGCAGCTTAGTAAGGGGGCTCAGGAATCAGCCCCAGCATTTT
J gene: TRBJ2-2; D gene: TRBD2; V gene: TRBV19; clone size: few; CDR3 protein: CASSRSGRSGELFF; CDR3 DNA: TGTGCCAGTAGTAGAAGCGGGAGGTCCGGGGAGCTGTTTTTT
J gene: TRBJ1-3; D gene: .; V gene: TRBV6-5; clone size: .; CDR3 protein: CASSRQQSSGNTIYF; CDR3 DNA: TGTGCCAGCAGTCGACAGCAGAGCTCTGGAAACACCATATATTTT
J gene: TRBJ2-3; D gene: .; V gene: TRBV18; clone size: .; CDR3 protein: CASSPPLGTDTQYF; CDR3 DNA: TGTGCCAGCTCACCACCCCTGGGCACAGATACGCAGTATTTT
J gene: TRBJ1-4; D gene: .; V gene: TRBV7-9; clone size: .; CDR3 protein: CASSFQGTTNEKLFF; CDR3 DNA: TGTGCCAGCAGCTTTCAGGGTACAACTAATGAAAAACTGTTTTTT
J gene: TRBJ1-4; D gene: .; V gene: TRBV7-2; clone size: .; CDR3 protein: CASSLRREKLFF; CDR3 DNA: TGTGCCAGCAGCTTGCGGCGGGAAAAACTGTTTTTT
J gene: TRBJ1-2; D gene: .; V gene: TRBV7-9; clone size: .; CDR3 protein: CASSLTGVANYGYTF; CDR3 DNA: TGTGCCAGCAGCTTAACGGGGGTGGCTAACTATGGCTACACCTTC
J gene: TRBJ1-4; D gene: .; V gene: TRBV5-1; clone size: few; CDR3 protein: CASSLTRGSLPWFF; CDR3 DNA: TGCGCCAGCAGCCTCACACGGGGCTCCCTTCCCTGGTTTTTT
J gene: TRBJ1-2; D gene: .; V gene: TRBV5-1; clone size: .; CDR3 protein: CASSLAVEGYGYTF; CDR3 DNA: TGCGCCAGCAGCTTGGCTGTCGAGGGCTATGGCTACACCTTC
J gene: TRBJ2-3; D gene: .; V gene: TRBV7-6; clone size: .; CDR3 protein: CASSLLGAGSTDTQYF; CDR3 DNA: TGTGCCAGCAGCTTATTGGGGGCAGGGAGCACAGATACGCAGTATTTT
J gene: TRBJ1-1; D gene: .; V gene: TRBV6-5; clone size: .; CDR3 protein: CASTVGEEKAFF; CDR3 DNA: TGTGCCAGCACCGTAGGGGAGGAGAAAGCTTTCTTT
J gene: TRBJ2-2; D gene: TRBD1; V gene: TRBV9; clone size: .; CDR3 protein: CASSVGRTGTGELFF; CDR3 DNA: TGTGCCAGCAGCGTAGGCAGGACAGGGACCGGGGAGCTGTTTTTT
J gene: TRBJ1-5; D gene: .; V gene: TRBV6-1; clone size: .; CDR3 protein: CASSRGPYSNQPQHF; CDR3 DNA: TGTGCCAGCTCCAGGGGACCCTATAGCAATCAGCCCCAGCATTTT
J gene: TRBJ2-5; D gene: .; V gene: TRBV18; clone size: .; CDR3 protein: CASSPRSQQETQYF; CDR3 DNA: TGTGCCAGCTCACCACGATCGCAGCAAGAGACCCAGTACTTC
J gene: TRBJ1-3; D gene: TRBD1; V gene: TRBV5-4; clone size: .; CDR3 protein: CASSPRLGQGGLNTIYF; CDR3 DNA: TGTGCCAGCAGCCCGCGTTTGGGACAGGGGGGCCTAAACACCATATATTTT
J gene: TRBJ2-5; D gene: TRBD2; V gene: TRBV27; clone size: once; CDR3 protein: CASSSWTSGSRETQYF; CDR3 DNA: TGTGCCAGCAGTTCCTGGACTAGCGGGAGTAGGGAGACCCAGTACTTC
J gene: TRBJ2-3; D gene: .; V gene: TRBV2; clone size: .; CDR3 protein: CASSEVGGSTDTQYF; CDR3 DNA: TGTGCCAGCAGTGAAGTGGGCGGGAGCACAGATACGCAGTATTTT
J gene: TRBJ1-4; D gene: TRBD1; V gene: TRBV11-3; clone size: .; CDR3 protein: CASSLAPGQGEEKLFF; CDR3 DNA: TGTGCCAGCAGCTTAGCGCCGGGACAGGGGGAGGAAAAACTGTTTTTT
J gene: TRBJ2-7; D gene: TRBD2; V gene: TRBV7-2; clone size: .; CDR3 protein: CASSLGRGGSYEQYF; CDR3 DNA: TGTGCCAGCAGCTTAGGGCGGGGGGGTTCCTACGAGCAGTACTTC
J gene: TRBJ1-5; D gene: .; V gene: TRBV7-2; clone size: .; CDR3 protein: CASSLVRGLHQPQHF; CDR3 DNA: TGTGCCAGCAGCTTAGTGCGGGGGCTCCATCAGCCCCAGCATTTT
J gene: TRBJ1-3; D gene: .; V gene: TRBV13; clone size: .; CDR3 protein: CASSLGHIPADLKRAFGNTIYF; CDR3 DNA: TGTGCCAGCAGCTTAGGCCATATCCCCGCGGACCTAAAAAGGGCTTTTGGAAACACCATATATTTT
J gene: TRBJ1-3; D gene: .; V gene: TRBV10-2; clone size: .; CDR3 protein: CASRRPQSPGNTIYF; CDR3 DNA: TGCGCCAGCCGCCGCCCTCAGTCCCCTGGAAACACCATATATTTT
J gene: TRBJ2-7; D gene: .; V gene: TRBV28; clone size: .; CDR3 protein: CASSSLGTATYEQYF; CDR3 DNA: TGTGCCAGCAGTTCGCTCGGGACGGCAACCTACGAGCAGTACTTC